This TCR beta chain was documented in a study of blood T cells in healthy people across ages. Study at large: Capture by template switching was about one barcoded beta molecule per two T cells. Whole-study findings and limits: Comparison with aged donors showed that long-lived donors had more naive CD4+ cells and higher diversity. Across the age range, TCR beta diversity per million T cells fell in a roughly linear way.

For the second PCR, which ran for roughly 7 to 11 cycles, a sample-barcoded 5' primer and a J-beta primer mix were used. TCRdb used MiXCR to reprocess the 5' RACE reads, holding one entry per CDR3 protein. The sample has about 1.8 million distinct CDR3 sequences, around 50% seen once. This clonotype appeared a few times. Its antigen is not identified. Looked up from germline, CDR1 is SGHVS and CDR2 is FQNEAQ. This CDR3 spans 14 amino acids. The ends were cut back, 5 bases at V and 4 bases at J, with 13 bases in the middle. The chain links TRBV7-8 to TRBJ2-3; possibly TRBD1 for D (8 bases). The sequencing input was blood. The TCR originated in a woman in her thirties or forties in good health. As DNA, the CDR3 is TGTGCCAGCAGCGGGGGGGACAGGTCAGATACGCAGTATTTT. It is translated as CASSGGDRSDTQYF.